This T cell receptor (beta chain) was sequenced in a study of blood T cell repertoires in COVID-19 (dated by TCRdb to the early 2020s). Background on the whole study: Samples covering the acute and convalescent phases of COVID-19 were provided by collaborators in the United States, Italy and Spain. The prospective study material was composed of cDNA or gDNA derived from T cells, B-cell-depleted T cells, or PBMCs. The dataset comprised deeply sampled blood TCRbeta repertoires from subjects exposed to, actively infected with, or recovered from COVID-19. The repertoires were released in a freely available public database intended as a resource for research on the immune response to SARS-CoV-2. The samples were drawn from the first 160 participants of the ongoing ImmuneRACE study and from 1,200 or so subjects provided by 6 global collaborators. Nearly every sample came with metadata listing a de-identified subject ID, COVID-19 status, age in years and sex. Where available, HLA class I and class II types were obtained from metadata supplied by the sample provider rather than from assay-based typing.

Concerning this clone: The specificity of this receptor is unknown. Base qualities are missing; no much larger clone stands one base away.

The immunoSEQ Assay, a bias-controlled multiplex PCR, was used to amplify TCRbeta CDR3 regions from genomic DNA. The paper's data handling went like this. The number of nucleated cells in each sample was estimated by amplification of reference gene primers within the assay. To quantify the absolute abundance of each unique TCRbeta CDR3 rearrangement, sequence reads were collapsed and filtered. For each sample, productive Simpson clonality was calculated as the square root of Simpson's diversity index over productive rearrangements. The immuneACCESS repertoire file appears here via TCRdb, limited to in-frame rearrangements. These files lack a portion of the clones; in checked studies, under half of the deficit traces to unresolved V genes, and the cause of the others is not known. V, J and clone size are taken as reported in that table, and D and trimming were inferred from the DNA itself. The table for this sample lists hundreds of thousands of clones; 83% of them were counted only once. The ten largest make up 7% to 10% of the sample.

The cysteine opens and the phenylalanine closes a CDR3 of 14 amino acids. Only the CDR3 DNA is retained, 42 bases long and in frame from the first base. For this chain, trimming is 5 bases at the V end and 5 bases at the J end, and the number of junction bases without a gene match is 7. The germline V gene (reference sequence) specifies LNHDA as CDR1 and SQIVND as CDR2. Results and caveats for the whole study, not just this receptor: The amount of clinical and demographic metadata varied by source and participant and was provided uncurated.

Each collaborating institution followed its own protocols to collect whole blood in K2EDTA tubes. For TCRbeta analysis, collaborators shipped samples in one of three forms: frozen whole blood, isolated PBMCs, or DNA extracted from either of those sample types. The sequencing sample was made of peripheral blood. The V gene is TRBV19 and the J gene is TRBJ2-7, and TRBD1 aligns with 9 junction nucleotides. This TCR was recovered from a woman aged 45 to 65 with acute or convalescent COVID-19. The DNA is as follows: TGTGCCAGTAGTCGTGGACAGGGGATACACGAGCAGTACTTC. This sequence encodes CASSRGQGIHEQYF. This CDR3, with the reference TRBV19 and TRBJ2-7 proteins standing in past its ends, gives the full variable domain DGGITQSPKYLFRKEGQNVTLSCEQNLNHDAMYWYRQDPGQGLRLIYYSQIVNDFQKGDIAEGYSVSREKKESFPLTVTSAQKNPTAFYLCASSRGQGIHEQYFGPGTRLTVT.